The rows below give T cell receptor beta chains drawn from one sample of a study of post-analysis software for immune sequencing data. TCRdb reprocessed the PCR reads with MiXCR, giving one entry per CDR3 protein. The sample includes approximately 730,000 distinct CDR3 sequences, 35% to 55% of them seen just once. Material for sequencing was blood. Source of these receptors: a girl between 10 and 17 years old with multiple sclerosis. CDR3s include the opening cysteine and the closing phenylalanine or tryptophan. A D gene is named only where the DNA matches it firmly. Rows may omit the clone size; those that give it use once, few, many or a size class.

TGTGCCAGCAGTCAAGGACTGTTCAATTCACCCCTCCACTTT,CASSQGLFNSPLHF,few,TRBV27,.,TRBJ1-6
TGTGCCAGCAGTACCCGGACAGGCCGCTCGCCCGATACGCAGTATTTT,CASSTRTGRSPDTQYF,.,TRBV2,TRBD1,TRBJ2-3
TGTGCCAGCAGCTACAGACAGGGCCCTAGCAATCAGCCCCAGCATTTT,CASSYRQGPSNQPQHF,.,TRBV7-2,TRBD1,TRBJ1-5
TGTGCCATCAGGGAAACAGGTGGCGGAAATACGCAGTATTTT,CAIRETGGGNTQYF,.,TRBV10-3,.,TRBJ2-3
TGTGCCATCAGTGAGGATACGCAGGGCGAACTACGCGAGCAGTACTTC,CAISEDTQGELREQYF,.,TRBV10-3,.,TRBJ2-7
TGTGCCAGCAGCTACGGGACAGGCGCCTACGAGCAGTACTTC,CASSYGTGAYEQYF,many,TRBV7-2,TRBD1,TRBJ2-7
TGTGCCACCAGTGATTTGTCAGCTGATACGCGGTATTTT,CATSDLSADTRYF,.,TRBV24-1,.,TRBJ2-3
TGCGCCAGCAGTCTCGGGACATTCAGCACAGATACGCAGTATTTT,CASSLGTFSTDTQYF,.,TRBV5-1,.,TRBJ2-3
TGTGCCAGCAGCTCCCCCCGACTAGCGGGGTCGGGGGAGCAGTACTTC,CASSSPRLAGSGEQYF,.,TRBV7-2,TRBD2,TRBJ2-7
TGTGCCAGCAGTCGACAACTGGACGAGCAGTACTTC,CASSRQLDEQYF,few,TRBV6-2/TRBV6-3,.,TRBJ2-7